This record covers a single T cell receptor beta chain. This entry belongs to a study of T cell changes during pregnancy in multiple sclerosis. Repertoires were generated with immunoSEQ multiplex PCR, while TCRdb's copy carries only in-frame clones and drops some. The sample contains under 70,000 clones, roughly 94% of which appear only once. The length of the CDR3 is 15 residues. Germline CDR1 and CDR2: MGHRA and YSYEKL. V lost 5 bases, J lost 3 bases, and 8 bases stayed unmatched. The clonotype comes from a female donor with multiple sclerosis, enrolled in a pregnancy study. The specimen was CD8+ T cells from peripheral blood mononuclear cells, collected after pregnancy. The chain uses TRBV4-1 and TRBJ1-1; 8 bases are shared with TRBD1. The CDR3 nucleotides are TGCGCCAGCAGCGAAAAGACAGGGGTAGACACTGAAGCTTTCTTT. Amino acid sequence: CASSEKTGVDTEAFF.